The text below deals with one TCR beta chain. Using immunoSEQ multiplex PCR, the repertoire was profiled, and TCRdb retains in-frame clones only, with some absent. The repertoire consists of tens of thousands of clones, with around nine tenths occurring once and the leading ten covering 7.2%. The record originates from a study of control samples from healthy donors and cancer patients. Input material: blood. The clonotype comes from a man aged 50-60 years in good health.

The CDR3: CASSLDRSYEQYF. CDR3 bases: TGTGCCAGCAGCTTAGACAGGTCCTACGAGCAGTACTTC. This chain connects TRBV7-2 to TRBJ2-7; D is perhaps TRBD1 (5 bases). The CDR3 extends over 13 amino acids. Per the germline V gene, CDR1 is SGHTA and CDR2 is FQGNSA. V was shortened by 1 base and J by 1 base, with 5 bases between the two germline ends.